This T cell receptor (beta chain) was identified during a study of CD8 T cells in Susac syndrome. RNA, at roughly 0.5 to 1 ug, was reverse transcribed with random hexamers. A single record per CDR3 protein comes from TCRdb applying MiXCR to the immunoSEQ multiplex PCR reads. Among 150,000 or so distinct CDR3 sequences listed, approximately 95% were seen once. Negative isolation was applied to CD8+ and CD4+ T cells, and FACS enrichment was applied to TEMRA cells. This clonotype occurred once. Per germline, CDR1 SGDLS and CDR2 YYNGEE. The V gene lost 0 bases and the J gene lost 2 bases, with 12 bases spanning the gap. There are 16 residues in the CDR3.

The chain combines TRBV9 with TRBJ1-3; D call uncertain. The sequenced sample consisted of CD4+ T cells from PBMCs. This sequence originates from a human donor with Susac syndrome. The CDR3 sequence: CASSVDAGGTGNTIYF. As DNA, the CDR3 is TGTGCCAGCAGCGTAGATGCGGGAGGGACTGGAAACACCATATATTTT.